This T cell receptor beta chain was sequenced during a study of healthy donors' naive CD4 and CD8 T cells. The CDR3 runs to 15 residues. From germline, CDR1 is MNHEY and CDR2 SVGAGI. A linear amplification protocol produced the TCR libraries from about 450 ng of total RNA. Per the study methods: Roughly five healthy donors contributed more than 75,000 sequenced TCR alpha transcripts. From the reads, TCRdb called clonotypes with MiXCR, one entry per CDR3 protein. The V and J calls shown here were made by TCRdb, not taken from the authors' results. The table shows approximately 180,000 distinct CDR3 sequences, with 65% to 75% occurring only once. A remark on this clonotype: Its ends do not fully match the called genes, so a read error is possible.

This chain joins TRBV6-5 and TRBJ2-1; D may be TRBD2 (5 bases). The sequence came from a pool of human donors in good health; the sample pools cells from several healthy donors. The sequencing sample was made of naive CD4+ and CD8+ T cells sorted from blood, pooled from several donors. CDR3 sequence (DNA): TGTACCAGCAGGAATCTCGGGGATCCTTACAATGAGCAGTTCTTC. Its translation is CTSRNLGDPYNEQFF.